This T cell receptor (beta chain) was obtained from a study of a mutant IDH1 vaccine in newly diagnosed glioma. Study as a whole: V12 fell at week 35 and V13, the study end, at week 47.

Study-level findings and limits: Changes in the top peripheral T cell clonotypes seemingly had no bearing on pseudoprogression.

Only a few counts were recorded for this clone. Its matching antigen is unknown. V was shortened by 1 base and J by 6 bases, with 12 bases between the two germline ends. From germline, CDR1 is LNHNV and CDR2 YYDKDF (reference sequence). This CDR3 has 14 residues. Profiling relied on immunoSEQ multiplex PCR, and the TCRdb table lists in-frame clones only, not all of them. The repertoire consists of 84,000 or so clones, with over 75% occurring once and the leading ten covering 5.2%. This sample's time point: week 47, end of study. Each dose of the vaccine consisted of 300 ug of mutant IDH1 20-mer peptide, with topical imiquimod. New WHO grade 3 or 4 astrocytomas that were IDH1-mutant and ATRX-lost had been found in donors.

This TCR was recovered from a middle-aged man with glioma. Sequences were derived from PBMCs, sampled from a glioma patient whose treatment included an IDH1 peptide vaccine. V usage is TRBV15 and J usage is TRBJ1-2, with D hard to call. CDR3 residues: CATSRVDGFDGYTF. The CDR3 bases are TGTGCCACCAGCAGAGTCGACGGATTCGATGGCTACACCTTC. The complete variable domain, with remaining parts taken from reference TRBV15 and TRBJ1-2, reads DAMVIQNPRYQVTQFGKPVTLSCSQTLNHNVMYWYQQKSSQAPKLLFHYYDKDFNNEADTPDNFQSRRPNTSFCFLDIRSPGLGDTAMYLCATSRVDGFDGYTFGSGTRLTVV.